The 14 T cell receptor beta chains below come from one sample, sequenced in a study of long-term antiretroviral therapy in people with HIV. Run at survey level, the immunoSEQ assay was version v3.0. Assay: immunoSEQ multiplex PCR; the TCRdb copy retains only in-frame clones and omits some. The sample carries under 25,000 clones, approximately 90% recorded once. Sequencing was performed on unsorted PBMCs, taken 0.6 years after starting antiretroviral therapy. Source of these receptors: a man in his fifties or sixties with HIV.

The CDR3 nucleotides are TGCGCCAGCAGCACTGGACAGGCGATAGGGGAAAAACTGTTTTTT. Translating it yields CASSTGQAIGEKLFF. The chain is built from TRBV5-1 and TRBJ1-4; 7 bases are shared with TRBD1. The length of the CDR3 is 15 residues. In germline, CDR1 is SGHRS, CDR2 YFSETQ. J lost 8 bases, V lost 4 bases, and 11 bases had no gene match.

V and J are TRBV21-1 and TRBJ2-3; TRBD2, the D gene given by the table, was not confirmed from the DNA. TRBV21-1 is a recognized pseudogene. CDR3 length: 17 amino acids. The CDR3 DNA is TGTGCCAGCAGCACCATCCAGCGGGGGGGCCGGGCAGATACGCAGTATTTT. Its protein product is CASSTIQRGGRADTQYF.

This clone was recorded only once. The gene calls are TRBV7-3 and TRBJ2-7; weak D call: TRBD2 (5 bases). This CDR3 contains 14 residues. V dropped 1 base and J dropped 2 bases, with 9 bases sitting between them. Germline lookup yields CDR1 SGHTA and CDR2 FQGTGA. DNA of the CDR3: TGTGCCAGCAGCTTAAGTGTCGGGGCCTACGAGCAGTACTTC. Amino acid sequence: CASSLSVGAYEQYF.

The chain is built from TRBV4-1 and TRBJ2-1; D gene unclear. V lost 4 bases, J lost 1 base, and 14 bases lay in between. This CDR3 contains 16 residues. CDR1 and CDR2 from the germline V gene are MGHRA and YSYEKL. The CDR3 DNA sequence: TGCGCCAGCAGCCCGCACCTCGGCGGTTCCTACAATGAGCAGTTCTTC. This sequence encodes CASSPHLGGSYNEQFF.

The chain links TRBV9 to TRBJ2-3; D remains unclear. The length of the CDR3 is 15 residues. Per the germline V gene, CDR1 is SGDLS and CDR2 is YYNGEE. With 0 bases removed from V and 4 bases from J, the gap between germline ends came to 12 bases. The DNA for the CDR3 is TGTGCCAGCAGCGTAGAGAGGCGTCGGCCAGATACGCAGTATTTT. Translation: CASSVERRRPDTQYF.

In its sample, this clone was seen a few times. The chain carries TRBV7-2 and TRBJ2-7; 8 bases agree with TRBD2. The CDR3 contains 14 residues. Germline lookup yields CDR1 SGHTA and CDR2 FQGNSA. Unmatched junction bases numbered 4, after V lost 6 bases and J lost 0 bases. CDR3 residues: CASSYSGNSYEQYF. The CDR3 coding sequence is TGTGCCAGCAGTTATAGCGGGAACTCCTACGAGCAGTACTTC.

The chain joins TRBV28 to TRBJ1-5; D is undetermined. CDR1 is MDHEN, CDR2 SYDVKM, per germline. V was trimmed by 5 bases and J by 3 bases, leaving 8 bases between them. The CDR3 has 13 amino acids. The CDR3 loop reads CASSHLINQPQHF. DNA for the CDR3: TGTGCCAGCAGTCACCTCATCAATCAGCCCCAGCATTTT. Looking up the rest from reference TRBV28 and TRBJ1-5 gives the full variable domain: DVKVTQSSRYLVKRTGEKVFLECVQDMDHENMFWYRQDPGLGLRLIYFSYDVKMKEKGDIPEGYSVSREKKERFSLILESASTNQTSMYLCASSHLINQPQHFGDGTRLSIL.

The chain carries TRBV6-1 and TRBJ2-4; D may be TRBD1 (6 bases). The CDR3 totals 14 residues. Germline CDR1 is MNHNS and CDR2 is SASEGT. V dropped 6 bases and J dropped 3 bases, with 12 bases sitting between them. The CDR3 bases are TGTGCCAGCAGGAGGGGGATGGACAAAAACATTCAGTACTTC. It translates to CASRRGMDKNIQYF.

The CDR3 nucleotides are TGTGCCAGCAGCTTACAGGGTACCCTTGCGCAGTATTTT. It translates to CASSLQGTLAQYF. The genes are TRBV27 and TRBJ2-3; maybe TRBD1 (6 bases). The CDR3 sequence is 13 residues long. The germline V gene has CDR1 MNHEY and CDR2 SMNVEV (reference sequence). V lost 6 bases and J 10 bases, leaving 17 bases between the germline ends.

This clone occurred a few times. This rearrangement joins TRBV4-1 to TRBJ1-6; D might be TRBD1 (5 bases). Trimming left V 2 bases short and J 0 bases short, with 14 bases between. The CDR3 length is 18 residues. Germline V lookup: CDR1 MGHRA, CDR2 YSYEKL. The CDR3, as DNA: TGCGCCAGCAGCCAATTTCACCAGGGAATCTCCTATAATTCACCCCTCCACTTT. It specifies CASSQFHQGISYNSPLHF.

The V and J genes are TRBV10-3 and TRBJ2-3; 8 bases fit TRBD2. The CDR3 contains 13 residues. Germline V gives CDR1 ENHRY, CDR2 SYGVKD. V was clipped by 4 bases and J by 8 bases; unmatched bases: 5. For the CDR3, the DNA is TGTGCCATCAGTGGGAGTAGCGGGATTACGCAGTATTTT. Translating it yields CAISGSSGITQYF.

The chain is built from TRBV19 and TRBJ2-6, with no clear D. With 10 bases removed from V and 1 base from J, the gap between germline ends came to 11 bases. This CDR3 spans 14 amino acids. Germline V gene sequence: CDR1 LNHDA, CDR2 SQIVND (reference sequence). For the CDR3, the DNA is TGTGCCACCGTCAATCCGTCTGGGGCCAACGTCCTGACTTTC. As protein: CATVNPSGANVLTF.

The chain joins TRBV7-9 to TRBJ2-2; D perhaps matches TRBD2 (5 bases). This CDR3 is 17 amino acids long. CDR1 and CDR2 (germline): SEHNR, FQNEAQ (reference sequence). V was clipped by 1 base and J by 2 bases, with 14 bases between them. DNA of the CDR3: TGTGCCAGCAGCTTAGGCTGGGGAAGCGGTAACACCGGGGAGCTGTTTTTT. Amino acids: CASSLGWGSGNTGELFF.

The gene calls are TRBV5-4 and TRBJ2-5; 11 positions agree with TRBD2. Looked up from germline, CDR1 is SGHNT and CDR2 is YYREEE (reference sequence). With V trimmed by 2 bases and J by 1 base, 4 bases remained unmatched. This CDR3 spans 16 amino acids. The DNA for the CDR3 is TGTGCCAGCAGCTTCGCTAGCGGGAGGCTCCAAGAGACCCAGTACTTC. Translating gives CASSFASGRLQETQYF.